The sequence of this T cell receptor beta chain was determined in a study of cytomegalovirus exposure and HLA in healthy donors. Study findings and constraints: A later analysis found common viral pathogens apparently linked to several of the most significant clusters. Overall, 164 TCR beta chains were annotated as cytomegalovirus-associated.

Germline V gene sequence: CDR1 SNHLY, CDR2 FYNNEI. The CDR3 is 14 amino acids. The germline V and J ends were trimmed by 2 bases and 3 bases, with 8 bases remaining between them. Both 60 Vbeta primers and 13 Jbeta primers went into the PCR. Repertoires were generated with immunoSEQ multiplex PCR, while TCRdb's copy carries only in-frame clones and drops some. Of 90,000 to 110,000 clones in the sample, approximately 70% are singletons; the top ten hold more than 2.5%. Regarding this clone: Its antigen is unidentified.

This clonotype was obtained from a young man in good health and CMV-seronegative. The chain employs TRBV2 and TRBJ1-3; tentative D call: TRBD1 (6 bases). The sample comprised PBMCs. CDR3 loop: CASSERGYGNTIYF. CDR3 bases: TGTGCCAGCAGTGAAAGGGGGTATGGAAACACCATATATTTT.